This TCR beta chain was retrieved from a study of blood T cells in healthy people across ages. The use of a sample-barcoded 5' primer and a J-beta primer mix characterized a second PCR of about 7 to 12 cycles. TCRdb passed the 5' RACE reads through MiXCR, listing each CDR3 protein once. The sample comprises approximately 1.5 million distinct CDR3 sequences, almost 35% of which are singletons, and 11% rests with the top ten. Regarding this clonotype: A junction end diverges from the germline sequence, so it may reflect a read error.

The CDR3 runs 12 residues. Germline values: CDR1 SGDLS, CDR2 YYNGEE. This chain connects TRBV9 to TRBJ2-7; perhaps TRBD2 as D (6 bases). The material sequenced was blood. The receptor's source is a woman in her 30s in good health. The CDR3 sequence: CSSSVGEDEQYF. CDR3 DNA: TGTTCCAGCAGCGTAGGGGAGGACGAGCAGTACTTC.